The clone carrying this TCR beta chain was recorded at least ten times. Its target is unknown. This record belongs to a study of regulatory T cells in long-lasting Graves disease. Study-wide context: Graves' patients, newly diagnosed, had taken antithyroid drugs under 3 months.

For TCR beta, libraries came from iRepertoire HTBI primers and Arm-PCR of CDR3 regions. From the multiplex PCR reads, TCRdb called clonotypes with MiXCR, one entry per CDR3 protein. Of about 370,000 distinct CDR3 sequences in the sample, 15% were seen once. Time point given: newly diagnosed GD, antithyroid drugs for less than 3 months. From RNA extracted from PBMCs, the TCR library was made. EDTA tubes were used for drawing 8.5 to 9 milliliters of peripheral blood. CDR1 and CDR2 (germline): GTSNPN, SVGIG (reference sequence). The V gene lost 3 bases and the J gene lost 8 bases, with 20 bases spanning the gap. The CDR3 consists of 15 residues. Study-level points and caveats: Public clonotype sharing was higher in persistent than newly diagnosed patients.

The sequences come from peripheral blood mononuclear cells (PBMCs), collected at new diagnosis, from a patient treated with antithyroid drugs. The chain carries TRBV30 and TRBJ2-1; tentatively, D is TRBD2 (6 bases). This TCR derives from a female donor with Graves disease. The CDR3 DNA sequence: TGTGCCTGGAGCCTAGGGGCGGGGAGATACGATGAGCAGTTCTTC. Translated: CAWSLGAGRYDEQFF.